This T cell receptor beta chain came from a study of T cells in Graves' hyperthyroidism and ophthalmopathy. With 1 base removed from V and 4 bases from J, the gap between germline ends came to 10 bases. Germline lookup yields CDR1 MNHNS and CDR2 SASEGT. This CDR3 spans 14 amino acids. This clonotype was counted ten times or more. Amplification targeted TCR beta CDR3 regions from RNA transcripts. Using the HTBI primer set, a first-round RT-PCR was run on the TCR CDR3. MiXCR, applied by TCRdb to the multiplex PCR reads, yields one record per CDR3 protein. The sample gives about 770,000 distinct CDR3 sequences, about 19% of which show up once; 16% is in the top ten.

The sample comprised blood. This sequence originates from a woman aged 50 to 60 with Graves' hyperthyroidism that later progressed to Graves' ophthalmopathy. The chain has TRBV6-1 and TRBJ1-1, with D possibly matching TRBD1 (6 bases). CDR3 in amino acids: CASSEGTAGTEAFF. CDR3 nucleotides: TGTGCCAGCAGTGAAGGGACAGCAGGCACTGAAGCTTTCTTT.